This T cell receptor (beta chain) is from a study of T-cell memory formation after mild COVID-19. The wider study: TCR clusters were mostly confined to one donor each. Study observations and caveats: Prior to infection, memory already included some responding clones, suggesting cross-reactive memory joined. Clones that got smaller from day 15 to 85 had even CD4/CD8, while clones growing later tipped toward CD4+. SARS-CoV-2 specificity of second-wave clones peaking day 37 was unconfirmed.

Of note for this clonotype: The antigen is not known.

Germline V gives CDR1 LGHNA, CDR2 YSLEER. The V gene lost 2 bases and the J gene lost 6 bases, with 13 bases spanning the gap. The length of the CDR3 is 15 residues. TCRdb independently ran MiXCR on the 5' RACE reads; one entry per CDR3 protein. The sample lists around 500,000 distinct CDR3 sequences; over 15% were seen once. The gene calls are TRBV4-3 and TRBJ2-2; D is possibly TRBD2 (5 bases). The sample was PBMCs or a T cell subset sorted from them (not recorded which). The receptor comes from an adult woman who had mild COVID-19 (a few samples of this study predate the infection). Cell type and time point are not known. CDR3 DNA sequence: TGCGCCAGCAGCCAACCTACTGACTATCCCGGGGAGCTGTTTTTT. This translates into CASSQPTDYPGELFF.